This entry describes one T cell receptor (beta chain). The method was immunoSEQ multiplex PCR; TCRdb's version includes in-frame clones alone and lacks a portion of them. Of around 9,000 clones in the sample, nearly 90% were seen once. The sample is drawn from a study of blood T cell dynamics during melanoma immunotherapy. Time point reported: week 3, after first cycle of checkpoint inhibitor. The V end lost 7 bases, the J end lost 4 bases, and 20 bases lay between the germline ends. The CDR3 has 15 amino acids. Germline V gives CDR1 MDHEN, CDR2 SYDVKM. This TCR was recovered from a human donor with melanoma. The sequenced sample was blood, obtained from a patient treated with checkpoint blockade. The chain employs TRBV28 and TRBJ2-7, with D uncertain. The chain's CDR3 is CASTPRRTFLYEQYF. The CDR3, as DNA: TGTGCCAGCACTCCCAGGCGGACCTTCCTATACGAGCAGTACTTC.